What follows are 25 T cell receptor beta chains derived from one specimen sequenced in a study of cytomegalovirus exposure and HLA in healthy donors. The PCR employed 60 Vbeta primers together with 13 Jbeta primers. Generated by immunoSEQ multiplex PCR, the TCRdb table keeps only in-frame clones and is missing some. The sample data list 150,000 or so clones. Material for sequencing was PBMCs. These receptors originate from a woman aged 55 to 70 in good health and CMV-seronegative.

The chain has TRBV6-5 and TRBJ2-1; D is unclear. V shed 0 bases and J shed 2 bases, with 5 bases lying between them. Germline lookup yields CDR1 MNHEY and CDR2 SVGAGI. The CDR3 length is 14 residues. The CDR3 protein is CASSYSLAYNEQFF. DNA for the CDR3: TGTGCCAGCAGTTACTCCCTAGCCTACAATGAGCAGTTCTTC.

This rearrangement joins TRBV9 to TRBJ1-6, with TRBD1 matching over 8 bases. The CDR3 is 18 residues long. V shed 4 bases and J 4 bases; nucleotides not matched to a gene: 13. Germline V gene lookup returns CDR1 SGDLS and CDR2 YYNGEE. CDR3 residues: CASSHTNRTGTYNSPLHF. In DNA form, the CDR3 reads TGTGCCAGCAGCCATACTAACCGGACAGGGACATATAATTCACCCCTCCACTTT.

V and J are TRBV20-1 and TRBJ1-2; unclear D gene. Germline CDR1 reads DFQATT; CDR2 reads SNEGSKA (reference sequence). The CDR3 sequence is 10 residues long. Deletions cut 7 bases from V and 6 bases from J, with 9 bases between. Written as DNA, the CDR3 is TGCAGTGAGGGAGGGAATGGCTACACCTTC. Its protein is CSEGGNGYTF.

The rearrangement uses TRBV7-9 and TRBJ2-4; D unresolved. V lost 5 bases to trimming and J lost 5 bases, with 19 bases between them. This CDR3 has 16 residues. The germline V gene encodes CDR1 SEHNR and CDR2 FQNEAQ (reference sequence). The CDR3 sequence is CASSRSYSIVQNIQYF. The CDR3 region has the DNA TGTGCCAGCAGCCGATCCTATTCGATCGTCCAAAACATTCAGTACTTC.

The chain carries TRBV5-6 and TRBJ1-1; D may be TRBD1 (5 bases). The CDR3 extends over 15 amino acids. The V and J ends lost 7 bases and 1 base respectively, with 17 bases between them. Germline lookup yields CDR1 SGHDT and CDR2 YYEEEE. The CDR3 protein is CASAPPGGPNTEAFF. CDR3 coding DNA: TGTGCCAGCGCCCCCCCGGGGGGTCCGAACACTGAAGCTTTCTTT.

V gene TRBV7-2 combines with J gene TRBJ2-1; D remains ambiguous. The CDR3 has 13 residues. Germline V gene sequence: CDR1 SGHTA, CDR2 FQGNSA. V was pared by 3 bases and J by 8 bases, with 11 bases between. DNA for the CDR3: TGTGCCAGCAGCTTGGCCCCTTTGGATGAGCAGTTCTTC. Amino acids: CASSLAPLDEQFF. Using reference TRBV7-2 and TRBJ2-1 for the parts outside the CDR3, the full variable domain is GAGVSQSPSNKVTEKGKDVELRCDPISGHTALYWYRQSLGQGLEFLIYFQGNSAPDKSGLPSDRFSAERTGGSVSTLTIQRTQQEDSAVYLCASSLAPLDEQFFGPGTRLTVL.

V is TRBV7-9 and J is TRBJ1-1, with a possible D match to TRBD1 (6 bases). Germline CDR1 and CDR2: SEHNR and FQNEAQ (reference sequence). V lost 3 bases and J lost 7, with 12 bases in between. The CDR3 extends over 13 amino acids. The CDR3, as DNA: TGTGCCAGCAGCTTCGAGACAGGCGTTGAAGCTTTCTTT. It translates to CASSFETGVEAFF.

This chain uses TRBV10-1 with TRBJ1-1; weak D call: TRBD1 (6 bases). Trimming stripped 8 bases from V and 1 base from J, with 11 bases between. Germline V gene data show CDR1 as WNHNN and CDR2 as SYGVQD (reference sequence). The CDR3 contains 13 residues. CDR3 residues: CASSGQPNTEAFF. CDR3 sequence (DNA): TGCGCCAGCTCCGGACAGCCGAACACTGAAGCTTTCTTT.

The chain links TRBV5-1 to TRBJ2-1, with 9 bases lining up with TRBD2. Germline assignment: CDR1 SGHRS and CDR2 YFSETQ. Germline trimming cut 0 bases from V and 10 bases from J; bases unmatched to any gene: 8. The CDR3 extends over 15 amino acids. The CDR3 DNA follows: TGCGCCAGCAGCTTGGAGGGCGGGAGGGCCCGCGAGCAGTTCTTC. Translated: CASSLEGGRAREQFF.

J is TRBJ1-1 and V is TRBV18, with D possibly being TRBD1 (6 bases). V lost 6 bases and J lost 0, with 11 bases in between. The CDR3 totals 14 residues. CDR1 is KGHSH, CDR2 LQKENI, per germline. DNA for the CDR3: TGTGCCAGCTCGTACAGGGAAGTGAACACTGAAGCTTTCTTT. This translates into CASSYREVNTEAFF.

V and J are TRBV27 and TRBJ1-5, with D possibly matching TRBD1 (6 bases). This CDR3 spans 14 amino acids. CDR1 is MNHEY, CDR2 SMNVEV, per germline (reference sequence). V was cut by 6 bases and J by 5 bases, with 14 bases left in between. DNA of the CDR3: TGTGCCAGCAGCAAGTCAGGGGCCGATCAGCCCCAGCATTTT. This translates into CASSKSGADQPQHF.

The chain joins TRBV14 to TRBJ2-3, with 14 positions matching TRBD2. V was pared by 4 bases and J by 8 bases, with 8 bases of the junction left unmatched. The CDR3 spans 16 residues. Germline V gene lookup returns CDR1 SGHDN and CDR2 FVKESK. The CDR3 region is CASSPGTSGSFVTQYF. CDR3 in DNA: TGTGCCAGCAGCCCTGGGACTAGCGGGAGTTTCGTTACGCAGTATTTT.

The CDR3 DNA reads TGTGCCAGCAGTGTGTTGGAGATCTATGGCTACACCTTC. Protein sequence: CASSVLEIYGYTF. The chain combines TRBV2 with TRBJ1-2; D remains unclear. Germline CDR1 is SNHLY and CDR2 is FYNNEI. This CDR3 has 13 amino acids. The V and J ends lost 4 bases and 4 bases respectively, with 10 bases between them.

The chain couples TRBV10-2 to TRBJ1-1; a weak D match, TRBD1 (5 bases). V gave up 0 bases and J gave up 5 bases, with 13 bases separating them. This CDR3 comprises 15 residues. Per the germline V gene, CDR1 is WSHSY and CDR2 is SAAADI. The CDR3 region has the DNA TGCGCCAGCAGTGAGTCCGCGGGGCTGAGGACTGAAGCTTTCTTT. This codes for CASSESAGLRTEAFF.

The V gene is TRBV7-2, the J gene TRBJ1-1; tentatively, D is TRBD1 (5 bases). CDR1 is SGHTA and CDR2 is FQGNSA in the germline V gene. CDR3 length: 15 amino acids. Trimming stripped 2 bases from V and 6 bases from J, with 16 bases between. In DNA, the CDR3 is TGTGCCAGCAGCTTATCGGGGAGGGGAGCCGCTGAAGCTTTCTTT. Amino acids: CASSLSGRGAAEAFF. Filled out from reference TRBV7-2 and TRBJ1-1, the complete variable domain reads GAGVSQSPSNKVTEKGKDVELRCDPISGHTALYWYRQSLGQGLEFLIYFQGNSAPDKSGLPSDRFSAERTGGSVSTLTIQRTQQEDSAVYLCASSLSGRGAAEAFFGQGTRLTVV.

The V call is TRBV7-3, the J call TRBJ2-3; 9 bases line up with TRBD2. The CDR3 spans 17 residues. Looked up from germline, CDR1 is SGHTA and CDR2 is FQGTGA. The J segment lost 0 bases and the V segment lost 5 bases, leaving 9 bases of the junction unmatched. CDR3 DNA: TGTGCCAGCAGCGGGGGGCCGAGCGGGGGGAGCACAGATACGCAGTATTTT. Its translation: CASSGGPSGGSTDTQYF. The entire variable domain, with the rest obtained from reference TRBV7-3 and TRBJ2-3, is as follows: GAGVSQTPSNKVTEKGKYVELRCDPISGHTALYWYRQSLGQGPEFLIYFQGTGAADDSGLPNDRFFAVRPEGSVSTLKIQRTERGDSAVYLCASSGGPSGGSTDTQYFGPGTRLTVL.

The gene calls are TRBV19 and TRBJ2-5; D unresolved. Trimming shortened V by 1 base and J by 9 bases, and 12 bases separated the two germline ends. CDR3 length: 13 residues. In germline, CDR1 is LNHDA, CDR2 SQIVND (reference sequence). This chain's CDR3 is CASSIGPLSAQYF. The DNA of the CDR3 is TGTGCCAGTAGTATAGGTCCCCTATCGGCCCAGTACTTC.

The V call is TRBV7-3, the J call TRBJ2-1; 11 positions agree with TRBD2. CDR3 length: 15 residues. With 5 bases clipped from V and 3 bases from J, the junction kept 3 bases outside the gene matches. Germline V gene lookup returns CDR1 SGHTA and CDR2 FQGTGA. The CDR3 region is CASSRLAGGYNEQFF. The CDR3 DNA sequence: TGTGCCAGCAGCCGTCTAGCGGGAGGCTACAATGAGCAGTTCTTC.

This chain joins TRBV5-1 and TRBJ2-1; 7 nucleotides agree with TRBD1. The germline CDR1 and CDR2 sequences are SGHRS and YFSETQ. CDR3 length: 16 amino acids. Germline trimming cut 1 base from V and 4 bases from J; bases unmatched to any gene: 8. CDR3 sequence: CASSLQPDRTYNEQFF. CDR3 DNA sequence: TGCGCCAGCAGCTTGCAACCGGACAGGACTTACAATGAGCAGTTCTTC.

V is TRBV5-1 and J is TRBJ2-2, with 11 bases aligning to TRBD2. Germline assignment: CDR1 SGHRS and CDR2 YFSETQ. Trimming removed 3 bases from V and 9 bases from J; junction bases left unmatched: 16. The CDR3 runs 18 residues. The CDR3 sequence: CASSSATSGGLIFWELFF. For the CDR3, the DNA is TGCGCCAGCAGCTCCGCAACTAGCGGGGGCCTGATTTTCTGGGAGCTGTTTTTT.

V and J are TRBV7-9 and TRBJ1-2; D remains unclear. V lost 1 base and J 8 bases, leaving 8 bases between the germline ends. Germline CDR1 and CDR2: SEHNR and FQNEAQ (reference sequence). This CDR3 is built from 12 residues. In nucleotides, the CDR3 is TGTGCCAGCAGCTTAGACGTCAGAGGCTACACCTTC. It is translated as CASSLDVRGYTF.

V usage is TRBV5-1 and J usage is TRBJ1-6; TRBD1 aligns across 7 bases. The CDR3 has 15 amino acids. The V gene's germline CDR1 is SGHRS and CDR2 YFSETQ. Trimming cost V 4 bases and J 6 bases; bases outside gene matches: 7. DNA of the CDR3: TGCGCCAGCAGCGCGGTACAGGGGAGTAATTCACCCCTCCACTTT. It yields the protein CASSAVQGSNSPLHF. The variable domain in full, with the rest retrieved from reference TRBV5-1 and TRBJ1-6, is KAGVTQTPRYLIKTRGQQVTLSCSPISGHRSVSWYQQTPGQGLQFLFEYFSETQRNKGNFPGRFSGRQFSNSRSEMNVSTLELGDSALYLCASSAVQGSNSPLHFGNGTRLTVT.

V usage is TRBV10-3 and J usage is TRBJ1-5; D not resolved. Germline V gives CDR1 ENHRY, CDR2 SYGVKD. The CDR3 has 13 residues. Trimming took 3 bases from V and 7 from J, leaving 10 bases between them. DNA of the CDR3: TGTGCCATCAGTGATGTAGGGAGACAGCCCCAGCATTTT. Translation gives CAISDVGRQPQHF.

The chain uses TRBV7-8 and TRBJ1-1; D is uncertain. The CDR3 extends over 14 amino acids. Germline CDR1 reads SGHVS; CDR2 reads FQNEAQ. The V end lost 5 bases, the J end lost 1 base, and 11 bases lay between the germline ends. CDR3 coding DNA: TGTGCCAGCAGCATAGGGAGCACGAACACTGAAGCTTTCTTT. Translated, it gives CASSIGSTNTEAFF.

The chain joins TRBV5-4 to TRBJ1-4; 9 bases fit TRBD1. The germline V gene has CDR1 SGHNT and CDR2 YYREEE (reference sequence). The CDR3 runs to 15 residues. V trimming: 3 bases; J trimming: 3 bases; junction bases outside the gene matches: 3. The CDR3 region has the DNA TGTGCCAGCAGCTCCCGGACAGGGGCTAATGAAAAACTGTTTTTT. Translated: CASSSRTGANEKLFF.